This entry lists 22 T cell receptor beta chains sequenced from one sample in a study of shared clonotypes between healthy human individuals. Positive CCR7 selection of CD45RO-negative cells yielded the naive CD8 cells, and terminally differentiated effector memory CD45RA+ cells were excluded. TCRdb keeps only in-frame clones here, not all; method: immunoSEQ multiplex PCR. The sample shows roughly 2,000,000 clones, about 93% of them seen only once. The specimen was naive CD8+ T cells from PBMCs. The receptor source for this set is a man aged 18-30 years in good health. Some clones in this sample may be carry-over from other donors' samples.

The rearrangement joins TRBV9 to TRBJ1-1; D remains unclear. CDR3 length: 15 residues. Deletions cut 4 bases from V and 2 bases from J, with 15 bases between. Per germline, CDR1 SGDLS and CDR2 YYNGEE. The CDR3 nucleotides are TGTGCCAGCAGCTCCACGAGATTGTCCAACACTGAAGCTTTCTTT. Translating it yields CASSSTRLSNTEAFF.

The CDR3 region has the DNA TGTGCCAGCAGTTCTGCCCGGGAAATCTACAATGAGCAGTTCTTC. It translates to CASSSAREIYNEQFF. The chain is built from TRBV28 and TRBJ2-1, with D possibly TRBD2 on 5 matching bases. CDR1 MDHEN and CDR2 SYDVKM come from the germline V gene. The CDR3 is made up of 15 amino acids. V dropped 4 bases and J dropped 3 bases, with 13 bases sitting between them.

The CDR3, as DNA: TGTGCCAGCTCTCCGCTTGCGCTGGGGCGAGAGCAGTTCTTC. It specifies CASSPLALGREQFF. The rearrangement links TRBV27 to TRBJ2-1, with D possibly being TRBD1 (5 bases). Trimming shortened V by 8 bases and J by 10 bases, and 21 bases separated the two germline ends. The CDR3 is 14 residues long. In germline, CDR1 is MNHEY, CDR2 SMNVEV (reference sequence).

The chain uses TRBV5-4 and TRBJ2-1, with D unclear. The CDR3 is 15 amino acids. Trimming removed 2 bases from V and 10 bases from J, with 19 bases in between. Germline CDR1 is SGHNT and CDR2 is YYREEE (reference sequence). CDR3 loop: CASSLKVSVFEEQFF. The CDR3 region has the DNA TGTGCCAGCAGCTTAAAAGTTTCGGTGTTCGAGGAGCAGTTCTTC.

Comment on this clone: The identical CDR3 is also encoded by other nucleotide sequences in the sample. This rearrangement joins TRBV29-1 to TRBJ2-7, with 8 nucleotides matching TRBD2. The ends lost 7 bases at V and 4 bases at J; junction bases unmatched: 6. In germline, CDR1 is SQVTM, CDR2 ANQGSEA. This CDR3 has 12 amino acids. The CDR3 nucleotides read TGCAGCGCCCGGGGGGGACCTTACGAGCAGTACTTC. It specifies CSARGGPYEQYF.

The chain joins TRBV11-2 to TRBJ1-2; unclear D gene. The CDR3 loop spans 14 amino acids. Between the trimmed V and J ends, which lost 4 bases and 1 base, there was a span of 10 bases. From germline, CDR1 is SGHAT and CDR2 FQNNGV. This CDR3 is CASSSFRHNYGYTF. In DNA form, the CDR3 reads TGTGCCAGCAGCTCCTTTCGGCATAACTATGGCTACACCTTC.

This clone was observed a few times. Other DNA sequences within the sample encode an identical CDR3. The rearrangement uses TRBV5-1 and TRBJ1-1; D is ambiguous. V was shortened by 0 bases and J by 1 base, with 4 bases between the two germline ends. Per germline, CDR1 SGHRS and CDR2 YFSETQ. This CDR3 spans 13 amino acids. CDR3 region: CASSLAANTEAFF. The CDR3 coding sequence is TGCGCCAGCAGCTTGGCAGCGAACACTGAAGCTTTCTTT.

A word on this clone: At the DNA level, this CDR3 is encoded by other sequences in the same sample as well. V usage is TRBV9 and J usage is TRBJ1-1, with D perhaps matching TRBD1 (5 bases). The germline V and J ends were trimmed by 0 bases and 5 bases, with 14 bases remaining between them. Germline lookup yields CDR1 SGDLS and CDR2 YYNGEE. This CDR3 has 15 amino acids. CDR3 sequence reads: CASSVDGGRGTEAFF. The CDR3 nucleotides read TGTGCCAGCAGCGTAGACGGGGGGAGGGGAACTGAAGCTTTCTTT.

The chain employs TRBV28 and TRBJ2-5; 11 nucleotides match TRBD2. Looked up from germline, CDR1 is MDHEN and CDR2 is SYDVKM. The CDR3 extends over 14 amino acids. V shed 4 bases and J 5 bases; nucleotides not matched to a gene: 3. CDR3 bases: TGTGCCAGCAGTTCACTAGCGGGAGCTGAGACCCAGTACTTC. Its translation: CASSSLAGAETQYF. Full variable domain (remainder filled in from reference TRBV28 and TRBJ2-5): DVKVTQSSRYLVKRTGEKVFLECVQDMDHENMFWYRQDPGLGLRLIYFSYDVKMKEKGDIPEGYSVSREKKERFSLILESASTNQTSMYLCASSSLAGAETQYFGPGTRLLVL.

V is TRBV29-1 and J is TRBJ2-7, with a weak D call TRBD2 (6 bases). The germline gives CDR1 SQVTM, CDR2 ANQGSEA. V was clipped by 6 bases and J by 3 bases, with 15 bases between them. The CDR3 has 13 residues. CDR3 sequence: CSVLGGGHYEQYF. CDR3 sequence (DNA): TGCAGCGTCCTGGGAGGCGGACACTACGAGCAGTACTTC.

This sequence joins TRBV28 and TRBJ2-1; 7 bases fit TRBD2. Trimming took 6 bases from V and 6 from J; bases not matched to a gene: 11. This CDR3 spans 15 amino acids. The germline CDR1 and CDR2 sequences are MDHEN and SYDVKM. The CDR3 DNA sequence: TGTGCCAGCAGACTCGGATTGTGGGGGGGCAATGAGCAGTTCTTC. This gives the protein CASRLGLWGGNEQFF.

CDR3 bases: TGTGCCAGCAGTTTTTTAAGGCCGAGCGGGACAGATACGCAGTATTTT. Protein product: CASSFLRPSGTDTQYF. The chain carries TRBV27 and TRBJ2-3; a possible D gene is TRBD2 (6 bases). The CDR3 sequence is 16 residues long. Trimming took 3 bases from V and 3 from J, leaving 16 bases between them. Germline V gene lookup returns CDR1 MNHEY and CDR2 SMNVEV (reference sequence).

The chain uses TRBV6-4 and TRBJ1-2; D is unclear. The CDR3 has 8 amino acids. CDR1 and CDR2 from the germline V gene are MRHNA and SNTAGT. V was cut by 5 bases and J by 14 bases, with 6 bases left in between. This CDR3 reads CASSPETF. CDR3 DNA: TGTGCCAGCAGTCCCGAAACCTTC.

The chain uses TRBV2 and TRBJ2-1, with TRBD2 matching 9 bases. Germline V gene lookup returns CDR1 SNHLY and CDR2 FYNNEI. The CDR3 extends over 14 amino acids. V gave up 6 bases and J gave up 4 bases; unmatched junction bases: 4. The CDR3 here is CASRGGRVYNEQFF. The CDR3 DNA reads TGTGCCAGCAGAGGCGGGAGGGTGTACAATGAGCAGTTCTTC.

V gene TRBV5-1 combines with J gene TRBJ2-7; 8 nucleotides match TRBD2. This CDR3 is built from 13 residues. CDR1 and CDR2 (germline): SGHRS, YFSETQ. V shed 0 bases and J 8 bases; nucleotides not matched to a gene: 4. Here the CDR3 reads CASSLASGPQQYF. The CDR3 DNA reads as TGCGCCAGCAGCTTGGCTAGCGGGCCCCAGCAGTACTTC.

V usage is TRBV27 and J usage is TRBJ2-7; possible D gene TRBD2, 5 bases. The CDR3 length is 18 residues. CDR1 is MNHEY and CDR2 is SMNVEV in the germline V gene (reference sequence). V shed 2 bases and J shed 1 base, with 21 bases lying between them. In DNA form, the CDR3 reads TGTGCCAGCAGTTTAAAGGCCTTGCGCGGGCGAGGGTCCTACGAGCAGTACTTC. Its translation: CASSLKALRGRGSYEQYF.

In the case of this clone: This sample includes further DNA sequences coding for the same CDR3. This chain uses TRBV4-1 with TRBJ2-5; 7 bases match TRBD1. The CDR3 extends over 15 amino acids. The V gene's germline CDR1 is MGHRA and CDR2 YSYEKL. The V segment lost 0 bases and the J segment 5 bases; nucleotides outside the gene matches: 6. CDR3 nucleotides: TGCGCCAGCAGCCAAGACAGGGGGACGGGGGAGACCCAGTACTTC. It yields the protein CASSQDRGTGETQYF.

This clone was found once. The gene calls are TRBV27 and TRBJ2-7, with 10 nucleotides matching TRBD1. Germline V gene data show CDR1 as MNHEY and CDR2 as SMNVEV (reference sequence). Unmatched junction bases numbered 14, after V lost 5 bases and J lost 7 bases. CDR3 length equals 16 residues. The CDR3 DNA is TGTGCCAGCAGTGGAGGACCGGGACAGGGGCTAGTGGAGCAGTACTTC. Translated, it gives CASSGGPGQGLVEQYF.

V usage is TRBV7-9 and J usage is TRBJ2-7; D ambiguous. V lost 5 bases and J lost 2, with 10 bases in between. The CDR3 loop spans 13 amino acids. The V gene's germline CDR1 is SEHNR and CDR2 FQNEAQ (reference sequence). CDR3 region: CASSKTDTYEQYF. CDR3 coding DNA: TGTGCCAGCAGCAAAACCGATACCTACGAGCAGTACTTC.

V gene TRBV11-2 combines with J gene TRBJ2-2, with 7 bases identical to TRBD1. J was trimmed by 4 bases and V by 3 bases; bases with no gene match: 14. The CDR3 is 18 residues long. The V gene's germline CDR1 is SGHAT and CDR2 FQNNGV. The CDR3 bases are TGTGCCAGCAGCTTCGAGGGGGCAATTTGGGCGACCACCGGGGAGCTGTTTTTT. Amino acids: CASSFEGAIWATTGELFF.

In DNA, the CDR3 is TGTGCCAGCAGTCCCACCCGGACTAGCGGGGAGACCCAGTACTTC. Its protein is CASSPTRTSGETQYF. The genes are TRBV27 and TRBJ2-5; 11 bases fit TRBD2. CDR3 length equals 15 residues. Germline values: CDR1 MNHEY, CDR2 SMNVEV (reference sequence). With 5 bases clipped from V and 5 bases from J, the junction kept 7 bases outside the gene matches.

This rearrangement joins TRBV29-1 to TRBJ2-3; 13 nucleotides match TRBD2. CDR1 is SQVTM, CDR2 ANQGSEA, per germline. The CDR3 contains 17 residues. The ends lost 4 bases at V and 0 bases at J; junction bases unmatched: 7. CDR3 sequence: CSVVTGLAGPSTDTQYF. The CDR3 bases are TGCAGCGTTGTAACGGGACTAGCGGGACCTAGCACAGATACGCAGTATTTT.